The 9 T cell receptor beta chains below all came from one sample that was sequenced in a study of cytotoxic CD8 clonotypes in ibrutinib-treated CLL. Repertoires were generated with immunoSEQ multiplex PCR, while TCRdb's copy carries only in-frame clones and drops some. The sample holds 4,500 to 6,000 clones, more than 60% seen once. Material: PBMCs, obtained before ibrutinib treatment. The receptors were sampled from a human donor with chronic lymphocytic leukemia.

The rearrangement links TRBV30 to TRBJ2-2, with a tentative D call TRBD2 (6 bases). Germline values: CDR1 GTSNPN, CDR2 SVGIG (reference sequence). The CDR3 length is 16 residues. The V gene lost 1 base and the J gene lost 7 bases, with 19 bases spanning the gap. CDR3 sequence: CAWSGRPIAVGGELFF. The CDR3 DNA reads TGTGCCTGGAGTGGGCGACCCATAGCGGTGGGCGGGGAGCTGTTTTTT.

This clone turned up a few times. V is TRBV4-1 and J is TRBJ2-2; the D gene could be TRBD1 or TRBD2 (6 bases each). Trimming left V 6 bases short and J 3 bases short, with 14 bases between. CDR3 length: 15 amino acids. Germline CDR1 is MGHRA and CDR2 is YSYEKL. The CDR3 DNA reads TGCGCCAGCAGGGTTGAGAGGGGGGACACCGGGGAGCTGTTTTTT. Translated: CASRVERGDTGELFF.

The chain recombines TRBV6-1 with TRBJ1-4; 7 nucleotides agree with TRBD1. The CDR3 spans 15 residues. With V trimmed by 3 bases and J by 3 bases, 4 bases remained unmatched. Germline lookup yields CDR1 MNHNS and CDR2 SASEGT. CDR3 nucleotides: TGTGCCAGCAGTGAGACACAGGGGTCTAATGAAAAACTGTTTTTT. As protein: CASSETQGSNEKLFF.

This clone came up a few times. This rearrangement joins TRBV25-1 to TRBJ1-6, with unresolved D. The CDR3 extends over 13 amino acids. V lost 4 bases to trimming and J lost 9 bases, with 10 bases between them. Germline V lookup: CDR1 MGHDK, CDR2 SYGVNS. The CDR3 spells CASSAGTGSPLHF. The DNA for the CDR3 is TGTGCCAGCAGTGCAGGCACGGGTTCACCCCTCCACTTT.

The chain employs TRBV7-2 and TRBJ2-5; D is ambiguous. CDR3 size: 13 residues. CDR1 SGHTA and CDR2 FQGNSA come from the germline V gene. The V end lost 2 bases, the J end lost 5 bases, and 9 bases lay between the germline ends. In nucleotides, the CDR3 is TGTGCCAGCAGCTTACGGGCTGGGGAGACCCAGTACTTC. It codes for CASSLRAGETQYF. The full variable domain, its missing parts supplied by reference TRBV7-2 and TRBJ2-5, is GAGVSQSPSNKVTEKGKDVELRCDPISGHTALYWYRQSLGQGLEFLIYFQGNSAPDKSGLPSDRFSAERTGGSVSTLTIQRTQQEDSAVYLCASSLRAGETQYFGPGTRLLVL.

The rearrangement links TRBV30 to TRBJ2-6; D gene unclear. The CDR3 length is 15 residues. V was cut by 0 bases and J by 3 bases, with 9 bases left in between. CDR1 is GTSNPN and CDR2 is SVGIG in the germline V gene (reference sequence). The CDR3 bases are TGTGCCTGGAGTGTGCCTCCACTTGGGGCCAACGTCCTGACTTTC. The encoded protein is CAWSVPPLGANVLTF.

This sequence joins TRBV20-1 and TRBJ1-2, with a possible D match to TRBD1 (6 bases). CDR3 length equals 11 residues. Germline V gene data show CDR1 as DFQATT and CDR2 as SNEGSKA (reference sequence). The germline V and J ends were trimmed by 4 bases and 4 bases, with 7 bases remaining between them. The CDR3 region has the DNA TGCAGTGCTAACAGGGCCTATGGCTACACCTTC. Translation: CSANRAYGYTF.

The sample holds a few counts of this clone. The chain combines TRBV27 with TRBJ1-2; 9 bases are a match to TRBD1. V dropped 3 bases and J dropped 4; count of bases not matched to a gene: 15. The CDR3 loop spans 18 amino acids. Germline V lookup: CDR1 MNHEY, CDR2 SMNVEV (reference sequence). The CDR3 region is CASSFTGGEMLGPYGYTF. CDR3 DNA sequence: TGTGCCAGCAGTTTCACAGGGGGCGAAATGTTAGGTCCCTATGGCTACACCTTC.

The gene calls are TRBV29-1 and TRBJ2-3; 8 bases align to TRBD2. CDR1 is SQVTM and CDR2 is ANQGSEA in the germline V gene. The CDR3 spans 17 residues. V lost 0 bases, J lost 5 bases, and 13 bases stayed unmatched. The CDR3 DNA sequence: TGCAGCGTTGAAGATCTCTCCCCGGCGGGAGGAGTAGATACGCAGTATTTT. It is translated as CSVEDLSPAGGVDTQYF.